This is a list of T cell receptor beta chains from one sample in a study of blood T cells in healthy people across ages. TCRdb passed the 5' RACE reads through MiXCR, listing each CDR3 protein once. The table has hundreds of thousands of distinct CDR3 sequences, around 21% seen once. The sequenced sample consisted of blood. The source is a man in his 70s in good health. CDR3s include the opening cysteine and the closing phenylalanine or tryptophan. A D gene is named only where the DNA matches it firmly. Part of the rows lack a size; the others show once, few, many or a class for expanded clones.

clone_size d_call j_call v_call cdr3_aa cdr3_nt
. . TRBJ1-3 TRBV4-2 CASSLRLQGNTIYF TGTGCCAGCAGCCTTCGATTACAAGGAAACACCATATATTTT
. . TRBJ1-4 TRBV7-2 CASSLETATNEKLFF TGTGCCAGCAGCTTAGAGACCGCAACTAATGAAAAACTGTTTTTT
. . TRBJ2-7 TRBV5-5 CASSFIPGSEQYF TGTGCCAGCAGCTTCATTCCGGGGTCTGAGCAGTACTTC
. TRBD1 TRBJ2-7 TRBV10-3 CAISRDSTYKQYF TGTGCCATCAGCCGGGACAGCACCTACAAGCAGTACTTC
many . TRBJ2-1 TRBV6-2/TRBV6-3 CASSLGRNNEQFF TGTGCCAGCAGTCTAGGGAGGAACAATGAGCAGTTCTTC
few . TRBJ2-7 TRBV27 CASKVRRESSYEQYF TGTGCCAGCAAGGTAAGGCGCGAGAGCTCCTACGAGCAGTACTTC
few . TRBJ1-2 TRBV6-6 CASSYLRDQNYGYTF TGTGCCAGCAGTTACTTGAGGGATCAAAACTATGGCTACACCTTC
many TRBD1 TRBJ2-5 TRBV5-1 CASSSTGVQETQYF TGCGCCAGCAGCTCGACAGGGGTTCAAGAGACCCAGTACTTC
few TRBD2 TRBJ2-1 TRBV3-1 CASSLKTGLAVNEQFF TGTGCCAGCAGCTTGAAGACGGGACTAGCAGTCAATGAGCAGTTCTTC
. . TRBJ1-2 TRBV3-1 CASSPQSVSYGYTF TGTGCCAGCAGCCCCCAGTCGGTGTCCTATGGCTACACCTTC
. . TRBJ1-1 TRBV27 CASRGQLNTEAFF TGTGCCAGCCGGGGGCAGTTGAACACTGAAGCTTTCTTT
. . TRBJ2-5 TRBV5-1 CASSFADGQETRYF TGCGCCAGCAGCTTCGCCGACGGACAAGAGACCCGGTACTTC
. . TRBJ2-5 TRBV7-6 CASSPGRLVGWPTQETQYF TGTGCCAGCAGCCCCGGCCGACTTGTGGGGTGGCCGACCCAAGAGACCCAGTACTTC
. TRBD2 TRBJ2-1 TRBV6-6 CASSASLAGVENEQFF TGTGCCAGCAGTGCGTCACTAGCGGGAGTGGAAAATGAGCAGTTCTTC
few . TRBJ2-7 TRBV4-1 CASSQERRQYF TGCGCCAGCAGCCAAGAGAGGAGGCAGTACTTC
. TRBD1 TRBJ1-1 TRBV4-1 CASSQDAGDRAEAFF TGCGCCAGCAGCCAAGATGCGGGGGACAGGGCTGAAGCTTTCTTT
. TRBD2 TRBJ2-7 TRBV5-1 CASSLLTSGSFNEQYF TGCGCCAGCAGCTTGTTGACTAGCGGGAGTTTCAACGAGCAGTACTTC
many . TRBJ2-7 TRBV6-6 CASSVGHPWYEQYF TGTGCCAGCAGCGTTGGACACCCTTGGTACGAGCAGTACTTC
. TRBD2 TRBJ2-1 TRBV11-2 CASSLFGLAGVGNEQFF TGTGCCAGCAGCTTATTCGGGCTAGCGGGAGTTGGCAATGAGCAGTTCTTC
. TRBD1 TRBJ1-2 TRBV10-2 CASRDRGGYANGYTF TGCGCCAGCAGGGACAGGGGAGGGTATGCGAATGGTTACACCTTC
few TRBD1 TRBJ1-2 TRBV27 CASSLIGDSLGYTF TGTGCCAGCAGTTTAATAGGGGACAGTCTTGGCTACACCTTC
few . TRBJ2-1 TRBV20-1 CSARTPPTVLGDINNEQFF TGCAGTGCTAGAACCCCACCTACCGTTCTAGGCGACATAAACAATGAGCAGTTCTTC
. . TRBJ2-1 TRBV30 CAWSFGVSNNEQFF TGTGCCTGGAGTTTCGGGGTATCTAACAATGAGCAGTTCTTC
. . TRBJ1-2 TRBV5-1 CASSLRANYGYTF TGCGCCAGCAGCTTGAGGGCGAACTATGGCTACACCTTC
. . TRBJ1-4 TRBV4-1 CASSQAQGRGRRGEKLFF TGCGCCAGCAGCCAGGCCCAAGGTCGCGGGCGCCGGGGTGAAAAACTGTTTTTT
. TRBD2 TRBJ2-5 TRBV5-1 CASSLAPGLAGETQYF TGCGCCAGCAGCTTGGCTCCGGGACTAGCGGGGGAGACCCAGTACTTC
. . TRBJ1-5 TRBV20-1 CSARDARAAQPQHF TGCAGTGCTAGAGATGCCAGGGCGGCTCAGCCCCAGCATTTT
. . TRBJ1-1 TRBV6-5 CASSKQGEAFF TGTGCCAGCAGTAAACAGGGTGAAGCTTTCTTT
few . TRBJ2-3 TRBV28 CASNPDRMSTDTQYF TGTGCCAGCAATCCAGACAGGATGAGCACAGATACGCAGTATTTT